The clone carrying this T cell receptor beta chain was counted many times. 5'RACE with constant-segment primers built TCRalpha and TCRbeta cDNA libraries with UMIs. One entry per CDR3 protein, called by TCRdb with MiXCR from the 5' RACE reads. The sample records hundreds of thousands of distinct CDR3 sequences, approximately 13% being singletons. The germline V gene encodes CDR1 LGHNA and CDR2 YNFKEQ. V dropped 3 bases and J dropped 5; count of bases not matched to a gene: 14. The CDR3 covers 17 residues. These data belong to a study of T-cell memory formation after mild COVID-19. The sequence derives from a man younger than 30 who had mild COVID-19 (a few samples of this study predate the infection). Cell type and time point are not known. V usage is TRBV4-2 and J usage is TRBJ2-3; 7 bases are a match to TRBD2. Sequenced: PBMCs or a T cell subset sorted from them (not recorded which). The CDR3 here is CASSHPLGRGNIDTQYF. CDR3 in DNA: TGTGCCAGCAGCCACCCCCTCGGGCGGGGGAACATAGATACGCAGTATTTT.